This T cell receptor (beta chain) emerged from a study of blood T cell repertoires in COVID-19 (dated by TCRdb to between 2020 and 2021). Broadly, across the study: Collaborator samples came from the United States, Italy and Spain and covered acute and convalescent phases of COVID-19. The material from the prospective study consisted of cDNA or gDNA derived from T cells, B-cell-depleted T cells, or PBMCs. The dataset comprised deeply sampled blood TCRbeta repertoires from subjects exposed to, actively infected with, or recovered from COVID-19. The repertoires were released in a freely available public database intended as a resource for research on the immune response to SARS-CoV-2. Samples were obtained from the ongoing ImmuneRACE study (first 160 participants) and from 1,200 or so subjects provided by 6 global collaborators. Nearly every sample came with metadata listing a de-identified subject ID, COVID-19 status, age in years and sex. Where available, HLA class I and class II types were taken from metadata supplied by the sample provider and were not determined by assay-based typing.

Clipping removes 0 bases from V and 6 bases from J, with 10 as the unmatched junction base count. CDR1 and CDR2 are read off the germline V gene as SGHTA and FQGNSA. The CDR3, from cysteine to phenylalanine, totals 17 residues. The CDR3 DNA has 51 bases and is translated from base 1. Results the study describes overall, beyond this receptor: The quantity of clinical and demographic metadata differed by source and by participant and was supplied without curation.

Only a few counts were recorded for this clone. Its recognized antigen is unknown. Base qualities are not at hand, and no much larger clone is one base apart. Each collaborating institution followed its own protocols to collect whole blood in K2EDTA tubes. Collaborator samples were shipped for TCRbeta analysis as frozen whole blood, isolated PBMCs, or DNA extracted from either sample type. The immunoSEQ Assay, a bias-controlled multiplex PCR, was used to amplify TCRbeta CDR3 regions from genomic DNA. Under the source paper's analysis protocol: The number of nucleated cells in each sample was estimated by amplification of reference gene primers within the assay. To quantify the absolute abundance of each unique TCRbeta CDR3 rearrangement, sequence reads were collapsed and filtered. For each sample, productive Simpson clonality was calculated as the square root of Simpson's diversity index across productive rearrangements. As stored in TCRdb, this immuneACCESS dataset retains in-frame rearrangements with V and J assigned. A fraction of the clones does not appear; measured against another copy, unresolved V genes explain less than half of the discrepancy, and the remainder lacks a known reason. That table supplies the V and J calls and clone size; D and trimming were determined from the DNA. This sample lists tens of thousands of clones; 75% to 90% were detected once. The top ten constitute 10% to 15% of the sample.

This clonotype originated in a human donor in a cohort sampled during active COVID-19. The chain couples TRBV7-2 to TRBJ2-2, and TRBD1 aligns with 7 junction nucleotides. Sequencing used peripheral blood. In nucleotide form, the sequence is TGTGCCAGCAGCTTAGCTCCGGCAGGGGGTCGATCCGGGGAGCTGTTTTTT. Its translation reads: CASSLAPAGGRSGELFF.